These 19 T cell receptor beta chains originate from one sample sequenced in a study of shared clonotypes between healthy human individuals. Naive-designated CD8 cells lacked CD45RO, were positively enriched for CCR7, and omitted terminally differentiated effector memory CD45RA+ cells. Data came from immunoSEQ multiplex PCR; TCRdb stores just in-frame clones and leaves some out. The data contain some 2,000,000 clones, over 85% of them singletons. Input material: naive CD8+ T cells sorted from blood. These receptors were taken from a man aged 18 to 30 in good health.

This chain uses TRBV9 with TRBJ1-2; D remains unclear. Trimming stripped 0 bases from V and 8 bases from J, with 14 bases between. The CDR3 contains 14 residues. Germline lookup yields CDR1 SGDLS and CDR2 YYNGEE. This CDR3 reads CASSVGPGVRGYTF. CDR3 coding DNA: TGTGCCAGCAGCGTAGGTCCAGGTGTGAGGGGCTACACCTTC. Full variable domain (rest looked up from reference TRBV9 and TRBJ1-2): DSGVTQTPKHLITATGQRVTLRCSPRSGDLSVYWYQQSLDQGLQFLIQYYNGEERAKGNILERFSAQQFPDLHSELNLSSLELGDSALYFCASSVGPGVRGYTFGSGTRLTVV.

This rearrangement joins TRBV7-6 to TRBJ2-1, with 10 positions matching TRBD2. The CDR3 consists of 15 residues. The J segment lost 7 bases and the V segment lost 2 bases, leaving 5 bases of the junction unmatched. Germline V gene sequence: CDR1 SGHVS, CDR2 FNYEAQ. The CDR3 loop is CASSLSGGAGNEQFF. CDR3 in DNA: TGTGCCAGCAGCTTAAGCGGGGGGGCAGGTAATGAGCAGTTCTTC.

Details on this clone: At the DNA level, this CDR3 is encoded by other sequences in the same sample as well. The rearrangement joins TRBV27 to TRBJ2-5; no firm D call. V gave up 6 bases and J gave up 4 bases, with 6 bases separating them. The CDR3 has 11 residues. CDR1 and CDR2 (germline): MNHEY, SMNVEV (reference sequence). The DNA of the CDR3 is TGTGCCAGCAGGGGCCGAGAGACCCAGTACTTC. Encoded protein: CASRGRETQYF.

The rearrangement links TRBV4-1 to TRBJ1-6, with a possible D match to TRBD1 (5 bases). The CDR3 is 15 residues long. Germline V gene lookup returns CDR1 MGHRA and CDR2 YSYEKL. V was clipped by 1 base and J by 13 bases, with 17 bases between them. CDR3 DNA sequence: TGCGCCAGCAGCCAAGGAGGGAGTGGGGCGTCGCCCCTCCACTTT. This encodes CASSQGGSGASPLHF.

This clone was seen only once. In nucleotides, the CDR3 is TGCGCCAGCAGCCAAGATGCCCGGGAGGGTGAAAAACTGTTTTTT. Amino acids: CASSQDAREGEKLFF. The V and J genes are TRBV4-1 and TRBJ1-4; no clear D gene. V lost 0 bases and J 7 bases, leaving 12 bases between the germline ends. There are 15 residues in the CDR3. CDR1 and CDR2 from the germline V gene are MGHRA and YSYEKL.

The J gene is TRBJ1-1, the V gene TRBV27; D unclear. The germline V gene has CDR1 MNHEY and CDR2 SMNVEV (reference sequence). V gave up 6 bases and J gave up 0 bases, with 8 bases separating them. The CDR3 length is 13 residues. The CDR3 sequence is CASRGLMNTEAFF. DNA of the CDR3: TGTGCCAGCAGAGGGCTTATGAACACTGAAGCTTTCTTT.

The chain recombines TRBV6-4 with TRBJ2-2, with 8 positions matching TRBD2. The germline V gene has CDR1 MRHNA and CDR2 SNTAGT. V dropped 4 bases and J dropped 5; count of bases not matched to a gene: 12. The CDR3 runs to 17 residues. CDR3 in DNA: TGTGCCAGCAGTGCCCCGGGTGGGCGGGAGGAAACCGGGGAGCTGTTTTTT. Translation: CASSAPGGREETGELFF.

V and J are TRBV11-2 and TRBJ2-1; 9 bases align to TRBD1. CDR1 and CDR2 (germline): SGHAT, FQNNGV. The CDR3 spans 14 residues. V shed 11 bases, J shed 3 bases, and the junction held 8 bases outside the gene matches. The CDR3 nucleotides are TGTGCCGTCCTGGGGGGACAGGGCTACAATGAGCAGTTCTTC. This codes for CAVLGGQGYNEQFF.

The genes are TRBV9 and TRBJ2-7; 13 bases match TRBD2. Germline assignment: CDR1 SGDLS and CDR2 YYNGEE. Trimming took 5 bases from V and 5 from J; bases not matched to a gene: 7. There are 15 residues in the CDR3. The CDR3 loop reads CASSGLAGAWDEQYF. CDR3 DNA: TGTGCCAGCAGTGGACTAGCGGGAGCTTGGGACGAGCAGTACTTC.

The rearrangement uses TRBV2 and TRBJ2-5, with TRBD1 as a possible D gene (6 bases). Trimming pared 0 bases from V and 5 bases from J, leaving 10 bases between. In germline, CDR1 is SNHLY, CDR2 FYNNEI. This CDR3 has 14 amino acids. The CDR3 loop is CASSEASQGETQYF. The CDR3 nucleotides are TGTGCCAGCAGTGAAGCTTCCCAGGGGGAGACCCAGTACTTC.

The V call is TRBV9, the J call TRBJ2-7, with D perhaps given as TRBD1 or TRBD2 (6 bases each). V was trimmed by 0 bases and J by 7 bases, leaving 14 bases between them. This CDR3 contains 14 residues. Per the germline V gene, CDR1 is SGDLS and CDR2 is YYNGEE. CDR3 in DNA: TGTGCCAGCAGCGTAGGGGACACTGCGGGGGAGCAGTACTTC. This gives the protein CASSVGDTAGEQYF.

This clone was seen only once. V is TRBV6-5 and J is TRBJ2-1, with 9 bases matching TRBD2. Germline CDR1 and CDR2: MNHEY and SVGAGI. The trim removed 1 base at V and 7 bases at J, leaving 8 bases unmatched. This CDR3 comprises 16 residues. For the CDR3, the DNA is TGTGCCAGCAGTTACTGGAGGCGGGAGGGCCAAAATGAGCAGTTCTTC. Translated, it gives CASSYWRREGQNEQFF.

CDR3 in DNA: TGTGCCAGCAGCAAGCGGGAGGGCCCGAAAGATACGCAGTATTTT. Its protein product is CASSKREGPKDTQYF. The rearrangement joins TRBV7-6 to TRBJ2-3; 10 bases map to TRBD2. Losses at the gene ends were 5 bases for V and 5 bases for J; bases not matched to a gene: 7. Germline assignment: CDR1 SGHVS and CDR2 FNYEAQ. The CDR3 loop spans 15 amino acids.

Concerning this clone itself: One end of the junction does not line up with germline, which may come from a read error. The V and J genes are TRBV18 and TRBJ2-1; D gene unclear. The CDR3 loop spans 15 amino acids. CDR1 and CDR2 (germline): KGHSH, LQKENI. CDR3 coding DNA: TGTGTCAGCTCACCCGTGGGCTCTTCCTACAATGAGCAGTTCTTC. This translates into CVSSPVGSSYNEQFF.

For this clone: The CDR3 end shows no conserved phenylalanine or tryptophan, and so a read error is likely. It is unclear where the CDR3 begins or ends on the DNA, so no DNA is shown, and the CDR3 is as TCRdb lists it. The chain couples TRBV21-1 to TRBJ2-4; TRBD2 is the table's D call, not checked against the DNA. TRBV21-1 is listed as a pseudogene. The CDR3 sequence runs 10 residues, both termini included. The CDR3 region is CASSFPGSQV.

The chain recombines TRBV30 with TRBJ2-7; 7 bases are shared with TRBD1. The CDR3 contains 14 residues. Germline V lookup: CDR1 GTSNPN, CDR2 SVGIG (reference sequence). The V and J ends lost 2 bases and 5 bases, in that order; junction bases with no gene match: 9. The CDR3 reads CAWSITGEQDEQYF. As DNA, the CDR3 is TGTGCCTGGAGTATAACAGGGGAGCAAGACGAGCAGTACTTC.

The chain is built from TRBV25-1 and TRBJ1-1; D call uncertain. Trimming removed 1 base at V and 0 bases at J, with 9 bases between. Germline V gives CDR1 MGHDK, CDR2 SYGVNS. This CDR3 spans 15 amino acids. The CDR3 nucleotides are TGTGCCAGCAGTGAATCCAGCGAAATGAACACTGAAGCTTTCTTT. Encoded protein: CASSESSEMNTEAFF.

V usage is TRBV30 and J usage is TRBJ2-5, with D possibly being TRBD2 (6 bases). In germline, CDR1 is GTSNPN, CDR2 SVGIG (reference sequence). CDR3 length equals 13 residues. In DNA, the CDR3 is TGTGCTATAGCGGAGCAGAACCAAGAGACCCAGTACTTC. It is translated as CAIAEQNQETQYF.

This clone has more than one count but fewer than ten. The chain is built from TRBV19 and TRBJ1-1; tentatively, D is TRBD1 (5 bases). Per germline, CDR1 LNHDA and CDR2 SQIVND (reference sequence). The length of the CDR3 is 15 residues. Trimming took off 3 bases at V and 0 bases at J, with 11 bases between the two ends. Written as DNA, the CDR3 is TGTGCCAGTAGTATCGTAGCAGGGTTGAACACTGAAGCTTTCTTT. Protein: CASSIVAGLNTEAFF.